Detailed here is one TCR beta chain. Time point defined: pretreatment peripheral blood. Samples spanned pretreatment and treatment, with 1 to 8 time points per patient. The V and J ends lost 1 base and 0 bases respectively, with 13 bases between them. Looked up from germline, CDR1 is SGHTA and CDR2 is FQGNSA. CDR3 length: 16 residues. This record comes from a study of PD-L1 blockade in urothelial cancer. Assay used: immunoSEQ multiplex PCR; TCRdb lists only in-frame clones, some missing. Counted here are around 35,000 clones, over 75% occurring once; the ten biggest clones make up about 15%. The sequence came from a man between 60 and 75 years old with urothelial cancer. Sequenced material: PBMCs, taken around atezolizumab (anti-PD-L1) treatment. The genes are TRBV7-2 and TRBJ2-7; possible D gene TRBD2, 6 bases. The CDR3 sequence: CASSLDGSGYSYEQYF. In nucleotides, the CDR3 is TGTGCCAGCAGCTTAGATGGTAGCGGATACTCCTACGAGCAGTACTTC. Supplemented by reference TRBV7-2 and TRBJ2-7, the full variable domain reads GAGVSQSPSNKVTEKGKDVELRCDPISGHTALYWYRQSLGQGLEFLIYFQGNSAPDKSGLPSDRFSAERTGGSVSTLTIQRTQQEDSAVYLCASSLDGSGYSYEQYFGPGTRLTVT.